This T cell receptor beta chain comes out of a study of T cells in Graves' hyperthyroidism and ophthalmopathy. Across the study: Before any treatment, at initial diagnosis, peripheral blood was collected. The study's findings and limits: A model of 13 V-J features distinguished ophthalmopathy from stable hyperthyroidism.

RNA transcripts were the template for amplifying TCR beta CDR3 regions. RT-PCR in the first round (using the HTBI primer set) targeted the TCR CDR3. TCRdb reanalysed the multiplex PCR reads using MiXCR and keeps one entry per CDR3 protein. Of roughly 660,000 distinct CDR3 sequences listed, 17% are singletons. CDR1 SNHLY and CDR2 FYNNEI come from the germline V gene. Trimming stripped 5 bases from V and 5 bases from J, with 10 bases between. The CDR3 loop spans 12 amino acids. This clonotype showed up many times. Its target is not known. If no ophthalmopathy progression occurred within 18 months, Graves' hyperthyroidism was stable. Hyperthyroidism, newly diagnosed and lasting under 2 months, affected patients aged 18 to 65.

What was sequenced was blood. V gene TRBV2 combines with J gene TRBJ2-7; TRBD1 might be the D (6 bases). This sequence originates from a man aged 50 to 60 with Graves' hyperthyroidism. CDR3 sequence (DNA): TGTGCCAGCAGTACACGGGACAACGAGCAGTACTTC. Protein sequence: CASSTRDNEQYF. Full variable domain (missing parts from reference TRBV2 and TRBJ2-7): EPEVTQTPSHQVTQMGQEVILRCVPISNHLYFYWYRQILGQKVEFLVSFYNNEISEKSEIFDDQFSVERPDGSNFTLKIRSTKLEDSAMYFCASSTRDNEQYFGPGTRLTVT.